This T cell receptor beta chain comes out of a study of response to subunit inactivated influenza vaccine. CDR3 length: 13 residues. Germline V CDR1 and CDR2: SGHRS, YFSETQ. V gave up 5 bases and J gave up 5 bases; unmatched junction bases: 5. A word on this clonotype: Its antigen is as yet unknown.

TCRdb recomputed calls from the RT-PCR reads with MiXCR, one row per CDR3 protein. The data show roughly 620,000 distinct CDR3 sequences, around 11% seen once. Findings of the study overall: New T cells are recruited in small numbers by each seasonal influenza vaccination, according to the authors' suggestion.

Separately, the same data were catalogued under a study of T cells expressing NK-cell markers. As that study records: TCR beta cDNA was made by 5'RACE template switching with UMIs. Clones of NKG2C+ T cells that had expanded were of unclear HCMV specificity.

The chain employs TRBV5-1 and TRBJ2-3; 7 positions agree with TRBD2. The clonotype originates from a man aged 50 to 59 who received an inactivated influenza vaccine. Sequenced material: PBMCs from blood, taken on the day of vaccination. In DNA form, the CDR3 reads TGCGCCAGCAGTAGGGACTATAAAGATACGCAGTATTTT. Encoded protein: CASSRDYKDTQYF.